Following are 30 T cell receptor beta chains from one sample sequenced in a study of T cell responses to AZD1222 COVID-19 vaccine. Profiling relied on immunoSEQ multiplex PCR, and the TCRdb table lists in-frame clones only, not all of them. The data contain about 97,000 clones, around nine tenths of them seen just once; the ten biggest clones take up less than 3.5%. The sample was peripheral blood, taken on day 0 of AZD1222 vaccination. The receptors derive from an adult in good health.

The chain carries TRBV11-3 and TRBJ2-7, with TRBD1 as a possible D gene (6 bases). CDR3 length: 12 amino acids. V lost 5 bases and J 6 bases, leaving 11 bases between the germline ends. Germline CDR1 is SGHNT and CDR2 is YENEEA. CDR3 sequence: CASSTGYSEQYF. For the CDR3, the DNA is TGTGCCAGCAGCACAGGGTATAGCGAGCAGTACTTC. Combining the CDR3 with reference TRBV11-3 and TRBJ2-7 gives the whole variable domain EAGVVQSPRYKIIEKKQPVAFWCNPISGHNTLYWYLQNLGQGPELLIRYENEEAVDDSQLPKDRFSAERLKGVDSTLKIQPAELGDSAVYLCASSTGYSEQYFGPGTRLTVT.

This chain links TRBV18 with TRBJ1-2, with 7 bases lining up with TRBD1. The CDR3 runs 15 residues. Unmatched junction bases numbered 4, after V lost 2 bases and J lost 1 base. Germline V lookup: CDR1 KGHSH, CDR2 LQKENI. The CDR3 region has the DNA TGTGCCAGCTCACCAGGCCAGGGGGTTAACTATGGCTACACCTTC. Its protein product is CASSPGQGVNYGYTF.

This chain joins TRBV2 and TRBJ2-7; 8 bases fit TRBD2. The germline V gene has CDR1 SNHLY and CDR2 FYNNEI. The trim removed 3 bases at V and 2 bases at J, leaving 3 bases unmatched. The CDR3 sequence is 14 residues long. The CDR3, as DNA: TGTGCCAGCAGTGAGAGGCGGGGGGCCTACGAGCAGTACTTC. It is translated as CASSERRGAYEQYF.

This chain links TRBV25-1 with TRBJ2-2; 10 bases fit TRBD1. The J segment lost 4 bases and the V segment lost 7 bases, leaving 6 bases of the junction unmatched. CDR1 and CDR2 from the germline V gene are MGHDK and SYGVNS. This CDR3 comprises 15 residues. CDR3 nucleotide sequence: TGTGCCAGCAATAGACAGGGGGCAAGCACCGGGGAGCTGTTTTTT. Amino acid sequence: CASNRQGASTGELFF. The full variable domain, its missing parts supplied by reference TRBV25-1 and TRBJ2-2, is EADIYQTPRYLVIGTGKKITLECSQTMGHDKMYWYQQDPGMELHLIHYSYGVNSTEKGDLSSESTVSRIRTEHFPLTLESARPSHTSQYLCASNRQGASTGELFFGEGSRLTVL.

V is TRBV11-1 and J is TRBJ2-3; D is perhaps TRBD1 (6 bases). CDR1 and CDR2 (germline): SGHAT, FQDESV (reference sequence). Trimming pared 2 bases from V and 5 bases from J, leaving 11 bases between. This CDR3 is built from 14 residues. The CDR3 is CASSLITGLDTQYF. The CDR3 DNA sequence: TGTGCCAGCAGCTTAATAACAGGGTTAGATACGCAGTATTTT. The full variable domain, with the rest looked up from reference TRBV11-1 and TRBJ2-3, is EAEVAQSPRYKITEKSQAVAFWCDPISGHATLYWYRQILGQGPELLVQFQDESVVDDSQLPKDRFSAERLKGVDSTLKIQPAELGDSAMYLCASSLITGLDTQYFGPGTRLTVL.

The genes are TRBV28 and TRBJ1-3; D possibly corresponds to TRBD1 (6 bases). V lost 5 bases and J 0 bases, leaving 17 bases between the germline ends. This CDR3 has 17 amino acids. In germline, CDR1 is MDHEN, CDR2 SYDVKM. CDR3 in DNA: TGTGCCAGCAGTCCCTCGGACAGCTCCTACTCTGGAAACACCATATATTTT. It translates to CASSPSDSSYSGNTIYF. Drawing the rest from reference TRBV28 and TRBJ1-3, the complete variable domain is DVKVTQSSRYLVKRTGEKVFLECVQDMDHENMFWYRQDPGLGLRLIYFSYDVKMKEKGDIPEGYSVSREKKERFSLILESASTNQTSMYLCASSPSDSSYSGNTIYFGEGSWLTVV.

The chain carries TRBV9 and TRBJ2-5, with 8 bases fitting TRBD2. Germline V gives CDR1 SGDLS, CDR2 YYNGEE. This CDR3 is built from 15 residues. V trimming: 0 bases; J trimming: 13 bases; junction bases outside the gene matches: 14. The CDR3 loop reads CASSVDSSGGPSRYF. CDR3 sequence (DNA): TGTGCCAGCAGCGTAGATTCGAGCGGGGGCCCCTCTCGGTACTTC.

The DNA for the CDR3 is TGTGCCAGCAGCTTGGTAGGAGGGCCCACCTACGAGCAGTACTTC. Encoded protein: CASSLVGGPTYEQYF. V is TRBV5-5 and J is TRBJ2-7; D possibly corresponds to TRBD2 (6 bases). Germline V lookup: CDR1 SGHKS, CDR2 YYEKEE (reference sequence). The V and J ends lost 0 bases and 2 bases respectively, with 12 bases between them. This CDR3 comprises 15 residues.

This clone occurred a few times. The chain uses TRBV4-3 and TRBJ2-7; 7 nucleotides match TRBD1. CDR3 length equals 15 residues. With 1 base clipped from V and 3 bases from J, the junction kept 6 bases outside the gene matches. CDR1 and CDR2 from the germline V gene are LGHNA and YSLEER. As DNA, the CDR3 is TGCGCCAGCAGCCAAGCCGGGACAGAAATCTACGAGCAGTACTTC. Residues: CASSQAGTEIYEQYF.

This chain connects TRBV10-3 to TRBJ1-4, with a weak D call TRBD1 (5 bases). Germline V lookup: CDR1 ENHRY, CDR2 SYGVKD. The CDR3 runs 16 residues. The V end lost 2 bases, the J end lost 7 bases, and 17 bases lay between the germline ends. This CDR3 reads CAISEEGLRGREKLFF. The CDR3, as DNA: TGTGCCATCAGTGAGGAGGGGCTCCGGGGTCGTGAAAAACTGTTTTTT.

The gene calls are TRBV3-1 (or the pseudogene TRBV3-2) and TRBJ1-3; D remains unclear. The germline V gene has CDR1 LGHDT and CDR2 YNNKEL (reference sequence). Deletions cut 1 base from V and 5 bases from J, with 9 bases between. The CDR3 totals 14 residues. The CDR3 loop is CASSQVVRRNTIYF. CDR3 sequence (DNA): TGTGCCAGCAGCCAAGTCGTCAGGCGAAACACCATATATTTT.

V and J are TRBV6-1 and TRBJ1-5; D unresolved. The CDR3 length is 14 residues. Germline CDR1 is MNHNS and CDR2 is SASEGT. Deletions cut 2 bases from V and 3 bases from J, with 8 bases between. The DNA of the CDR3 is TGTGCCAGCAGTGAAATAAGGCCCAATCAGCCCCAGCATTTT. Residues: CASSEIRPNQPQHF.

This chain uses TRBV28 with TRBJ2-5; D possibly uses TRBD1 or TRBD2 (6 bases each). CDR1 and CDR2 from the germline V gene are MDHEN and SYDVKM. This CDR3 has 14 amino acids. V dropped 6 bases and J dropped 4 bases, with 15 bases sitting between them. The CDR3 is CASSQLGGRETQYF. The DNA for the CDR3 is TGTGCCAGCAGCCAACTGGGGGGCCGAGAGACCCAGTACTTC.

The CDR3 DNA is TGTGCCAGCAGCCAGTACAGGGGAGAGAATGAAAAACTGTTTTTT. This encodes CASSQYRGENEKLFF. The V gene is TRBV14, the J gene TRBJ1-4; 7 bases map to TRBD1. Looked up from germline, CDR1 is SGHDN and CDR2 is FVKESK. V was clipped by 3 bases and J by 5 bases; unmatched bases: 6. The CDR3 has 15 residues. The full variable domain, completed using reference TRBV14 and TRBJ1-4, is EAGVTQFPSHSVIEKGQTVTLRCDPISGHDNLYWYRRVMGKEIKFLLHFVKESKQDESGMPNNRFLAERTGGTYSTLKVQPAELEDSGVYFCASSQYRGENEKLFFGSGTQLSVL.

This chain uses TRBV18 with TRBJ1-3, with D unresolved. Between the trimmed V and J ends, which lost 2 bases and 4 bases, there was a span of 12 bases. CDR1 and CDR2 (germline): KGHSH, LQKENI. This CDR3 has 15 amino acids. CDR3 in amino acids: CASSPDGGSGNTIYF. CDR3 nucleotide sequence: TGTGCCAGCTCACCAGACGGTGGTTCAGGAAACACCATATATTTT.

The chain links TRBV19 to TRBJ1-5, with 11 positions matching TRBD1. Germline V gene lookup returns CDR1 LNHDA and CDR2 SQIVND (reference sequence). After removal of 6 bases from V and 2 bases from J, the junction contained 6 bases not matched to a gene. The CDR3 totals 16 residues. CDR3 DNA sequence: TGTGCCAGTAGATCGGCGGGACAGGGGGGCAATCAGCCCCAGCATTTT. Its protein product is CASRSAGQGGNQPQHF.

The chain couples TRBV4-3 to TRBJ1-6; D is possibly TRBD1 (6 bases). There are 15 residues in the CDR3. In germline, CDR1 is LGHNA, CDR2 YSLEER. V was pared by 1 base and J by 9 bases, with 13 bases between. The CDR3 protein is CASSQVGGQGSPLHF. The CDR3 DNA follows: TGCGCCAGCAGCCAAGTCGGGGGGCAGGGTTCACCCCTCCACTTT.

The sample holds one count of this clone. The gene calls are TRBV11-3 and TRBJ1-1; no definite D call. V was cut by 1 base and J by 0 bases, with 6 bases left in between. There are 14 residues in the CDR3. The V gene's germline CDR1 is SGHNT and CDR2 YENEEA. The CDR3 bases are TGTGCCAGCAGCTTAGGTCCCTTGAACACTGAAGCTTTCTTT. As protein: CASSLGPLNTEAFF. Together with reference TRBV11-3 and TRBJ1-1, the CDR3 gives the full variable domain: EAGVVQSPRYKIIEKKQPVAFWCNPISGHNTLYWYLQNLGQGPELLIRYENEEAVDDSQLPKDRFSAERLKGVDSTLKIQPAELGDSAVYLCASSLGPLNTEAFFGQGTRLTVV.

The CDR3 DNA follows: TGCGCCAGCAGCCCCAGCGGGGCGACCTACAATGAGCAGTTCTTC. Amino acid sequence: CASSPSGATYNEQFF. The V and J genes are TRBV4-3 and TRBJ2-1; 7 bases line up with TRBD2. CDR1 is LGHNA and CDR2 is YSLEER in the germline V gene. Trimming removed 4 bases from V and 2 bases from J; junction bases left unmatched: 5. This CDR3 has 15 residues.

The rearrangement links TRBV18 to TRBJ2-7; perhaps TRBD1 as D (5 bases). This CDR3 is built from 11 residues. The germline V and J ends were trimmed by 2 bases and 6 bases, with 5 bases remaining between them. Germline V gives CDR1 KGHSH, CDR2 LQKENI. CDR3 in amino acids: CASSPGAEQYF. CDR3 nucleotides: TGTGCCAGCTCACCAGGGGCCGAGCAGTACTTC. The complete variable domain, with remaining parts taken from reference TRBV18 and TRBJ2-7, reads NAGVMQNPRHLVRRRGQEARLRCSPMKGHSHVYWYRQLPEEGLKFMVYLQKENIIDESGMPKERFSAEFPKEGPSILRIQQVVRGDSAAYFCASSPGAEQYFGPGTRLTVT.

The V gene is TRBV6-4, the J gene TRBJ1-5; D not certain. Germline assignment: CDR1 MRHNA and CDR2 SNTAGT. The CDR3 has 14 amino acids. Deletions cut 2 bases from V and 4 bases from J, with 9 bases between. The CDR3 DNA reads TGTGCCAGCAGTGACGAGGCGGGGAATCAGCCCCAGCATTTT. Translation: CASSDEAGNQPQHF.

The chain employs TRBV11-2 and TRBJ2-1; D is perhaps TRBD1 (6 bases). The CDR3 consists of 15 residues. The germline V and J ends were trimmed by 1 base and 2 bases, with 9 bases remaining between them. CDR1 and CDR2 from the germline V gene are SGHAT and FQNNGV. CDR3 in DNA: TGTGCCAGCAGCTTAGTTGGGGGCACCTACAATGAGCAGTTCTTC. Translating gives CASSLVGGTYNEQFF.

The gene calls are TRBV5-1 and TRBJ1-2; a weak D match, TRBD1 (6 bases). Per the germline V gene, CDR1 is SGHRS and CDR2 is YFSETQ. Trimming removed 0 bases from V and 1 base from J, with 13 bases in between. This CDR3 contains 16 residues. This CDR3 is CASSLAGQLFNYGYTF. The CDR3 region has the DNA TGCGCCAGCAGCTTGGCCGGACAGTTATTTAACTATGGCTACACCTTC.

In its sample, this clone was seen once. The V call is TRBV11-2, the J call TRBJ1-2; no clear D gene. The CDR3 is 16 residues long. The germline V gene encodes CDR1 SGHAT and CDR2 FQNNGV. Trimming cost V 1 base and J 4 bases, with 16 bases left between them. The CDR3 here is CASSLVGSTRAYGYTF. The CDR3 DNA sequence: TGTGCCAGCAGCTTAGTGGGGTCAACCCGGGCCTATGGCTACACCTTC. The full variable domain, in which reference TRBV11-2 and TRBJ1-2 provide the parts outside the CDR3, is EAGVAQSPRYKIIEKRQSVAFWCNPISGHATLYWYQQILGQGPKLLIQFQNNGVVDDSQLPKDRFSAERLKGVDSTLKIQPAKLEDSAVYLCASSLVGSTRAYGYTFGSGTRLTVV.

The chain has TRBV20-1 and TRBJ2-1; 10 nucleotides agree with TRBD1. The J segment lost 9 bases and the V segment lost 3 bases, leaving 11 bases of the junction unmatched. Germline assignment: CDR1 DFQATT and CDR2 SNEGSKA (reference sequence). The CDR3 is 15 residues long. In DNA form, the CDR3 reads TGCAGTGCTAGTAACCGGGACAGGGGTAGGGCTGAGCAGTTCTTC. This codes for CSASNRDRGRAEQFF.

The rearrangement links TRBV9 to TRBJ2-1; 12 bases are a match to TRBD2. The V gene's germline CDR1 is SGDLS and CDR2 YYNGEE. The CDR3 runs to 16 residues. V shed 7 bases, J shed 4 bases, and the junction held 9 bases outside the gene matches. This CDR3 reads CASAGGLAGSYNEQFF. CDR3 coding DNA: TGTGCCAGCGCCGGGGGACTAGCGGGCTCATACAATGAGCAGTTCTTC.

This clone has more than one count but fewer than ten. The V call is TRBV30, the J call TRBJ1-2; D is perhaps TRBD1 (6 bases). This CDR3 region has 14 residues. The V and J ends lost 0 bases and 7 bases respectively, with 15 bases between them. Germline CDR1 and CDR2: GTSNPN and SVGIG (reference sequence). CDR3 protein: CAWSVPGAVRGYTF. The CDR3 coding sequence is TGTGCCTGGAGTGTACCGGGGGCGGTGCGTGGCTACACCTTC.

This chain's CDR3 is CASRPGGGGNTIYF. The CDR3 DNA is TGTGCCAGCAGACCGGGGGGAGGAGGAAACACCATATATTTT. This chain connects TRBV7-2 to TRBJ1-3; D is possibly TRBD1 (5 bases). Trimming cost V 6 bases and J 4 bases, with 13 bases left between them. The CDR3 consists of 14 residues. Germline V gene data show CDR1 as SGHTA and CDR2 as FQGNSA.

This clone was detected a few times. The chain couples TRBV7-3 to TRBJ2-2, with D uncertain. The ends were cut back, 5 bases at V and 7 bases at J, with 8 bases in the middle. CDR1 is SGHTA and CDR2 is FQGTGA in the germline V gene. The CDR3 runs 12 residues. As DNA, the CDR3 is TGTGCCAGCAGCCTGGTAGGCGGGGAGCTGTTTTTT. Its protein product is CASSLVGGELFF.

V usage is TRBV27 and J usage is TRBJ2-7, with 8 bases aligning to TRBD1. V shed 3 bases and J 1 base; nucleotides not matched to a gene: 5. The CDR3 spans 15 residues. Germline V CDR1 and CDR2: MNHEY, SMNVEV (reference sequence). The CDR3 protein is CASSFYGQGSYEQYF. CDR3 bases: TGTGCCAGCAGTTTTTACGGACAGGGATCCTACGAGCAGTACTTC.